The next 6 T cell receptor beta chains were all read from a single sample in a study of blood T cell repertoires in COVID-19. Generated by immunoSEQ multiplex PCR, the TCRdb table keeps only in-frame clones and is missing some. This table has more than 80,000 clones, approximately 78% appearing once. Sequencing was carried out using peripheral blood. These receptors were taken from a man aged 45-65 years with active or convalescent COVID-19.

This rearrangement joins TRBV7-4 to TRBJ1-2; tentatively, D is TRBD1 (6 bases). V dropped 5 bases and J dropped 5 bases, with 15 bases sitting between them. Looked up from germline, CDR1 is SGHVT and CDR2 is SQSDAQ. This CDR3 comprises 14 residues. The DNA for the CDR3 is TGTGCCAGCAGCCTTAACAGGGTGGAATATGGCTACACCTTC. This codes for CASSLNRVEYGYTF.

This sequence joins TRBV3-1 (or the pseudogene TRBV3-2) and TRBJ1-4; no firm D call. There are 16 residues in the CDR3. The germline V and J ends were trimmed by 0 bases and 6 bases, with 14 bases remaining between them. From germline, CDR1 is LGHDT and CDR2 YNNKEL (reference sequence). The CDR3 nucleotides read TGTGCCAGCAGCCAAGATTGGCGAGATGACTATGAAAAACTGTTTTTT. It is translated as CASSQDWRDDYEKLFF.

The chain carries TRBV9 and TRBJ1-6; TRBD1 aligns across 7 bases. Trimming removed 5 bases from V and 6 bases from J; junction bases left unmatched: 17. The CDR3 consists of 18 residues. Germline loops: CDR1 SGDLS, CDR2 YYNGEE. CDR3 bases: TGTGCCAGCAGAACACCGGGACAGCTCTCTTTAATTAATTCACCCCTCCACTTT. Amino acid sequence: CASRTPGQLSLINSPLHF.

The rearrangement joins TRBV28 to TRBJ1-2, with 7 positions matching TRBD1. Germline V lookup: CDR1 MDHEN, CDR2 SYDVKM. V gave up 2 bases and J gave up 0 bases; unmatched junction bases: 9. The CDR3 totals 17 residues. The CDR3 loop is CASSLDGDSATNYGYTF. CDR3 in DNA: TGTGCCAGCAGTTTAGATGGGGACAGCGCCACTAACTATGGCTACACCTTC.

This clone was detected only once. The rearrangement links TRBV5-1 to TRBJ2-5; 16 nucleotides match TRBD2. Germline-derived CDR1 and CDR2 are SGHRS and YFSETQ. The V gene end was trimmed by 4 bases and the J gene end by 9 bases; junction bases not matched to a gene: 3. The CDR3 runs to 14 residues. The CDR3 spells CASSTGLAGGAQYF. CDR3 coding DNA: TGCGCCAGCAGCACGGGACTAGCGGGGGGGGCCCAGTACTTC.

As DNA, the CDR3 is TGTGCCAGCAGCCAAGATCAGTCAACTAATGAAAAACTGTTTTTT. This sequence encodes CASSQDQSTNEKLFF. The J gene is TRBJ1-4, the V gene TRBV3-1 (or the pseudogene TRBV3-2); unclear D gene. Trimming took off 0 bases at V and 0 bases at J, with 5 bases between the two ends. This CDR3 region has 15 residues. Germline CDR1 LGHDT, CDR2 YNNKEL (reference sequence).